The 19 T cell receptor beta chains in this list originate from one sample, sequenced in a study of Ad26.COV2.S vaccination and SARS-CoV-2 variants. The treatment is: some 20 received Ad26.COV2.S at low or high dose, single or two shots; 5 received placebo; per-sample allocation not given. Day 63 following the first vaccine or placebo injection was when the samples were taken. Measured with immunoSEQ multiplex PCR; TCRdb has only the in-frame clones, and not every one. The sample shows under 500,000 clones, approximately 92% of them seen only once. The starting material was peripheral blood, obtained in a trial of Ad26.COV2.S vaccine versus placebo. These receptors all come from a person between 18 and 65 years old who received the Ad26.COV2.S COVID-19 vaccine or a placebo.

The chain recombines TRBV7-8 with TRBJ2-2; 12 bases are shared with TRBD1. The V gene end was trimmed by 4 bases and the J gene end by 4 bases; junction bases not matched to a gene: 4. CDR1 is SGHVS, CDR2 FQNEAQ, per germline. The CDR3 loop spans 16 amino acids. The CDR3 nucleotides read TGTGCCAGCAGCTGGGACAGGGGGCGCAGCACCGGGGAGCTGTTTTTT. Amino acid sequence: CASSWDRGRSTGELFF. The full variable domain, with the rest looked up from reference TRBV7-8 and TRBJ2-2, is GAGVSQSPRYKVAKRGQDVALRCDPISGHVSLFWYQQALGQGPEFLTYFQNEAQLDKSGLPSDRFFAERPEGSVSTLKIQRTQQEDSAVYLCASSWDRGRSTGELFFGEGSRLTVL.

The chain employs TRBV5-1 and TRBJ2-7, with D tentatively TRBD1 (5 bases). The ends were cut back, 1 base at V and 2 bases at J, with 13 bases in the middle. Germline values: CDR1 SGHRS, CDR2 YFSETQ. This CDR3 region has 15 residues. The chain's CDR3 is CASSLRQGRTYEQYF. The CDR3, as DNA: TGCGCCAGCAGCTTGCGGCAGGGAAGAACCTACGAGCAGTACTTC.

This sequence joins TRBV4-3 and TRBJ1-6; no firm D call. This CDR3 is built from 15 residues. Germline V gene sequence: CDR1 LGHNA, CDR2 YSLEER. Trimming stripped 0 bases from V and 4 bases from J, with 7 bases between. Written as DNA, the CDR3 is TGCGCCAGCAGCCAAGACCGACCTTATAATTCACCCCTCCACTTT. Protein product: CASSQDRPYNSPLHF.

This chain uses TRBV28 with TRBJ2-2, with D possibly being TRBD1 (5 bases). Trimming took off 2 bases at V and 0 bases at J, with 10 bases between the two ends. This CDR3 has 16 residues. Germline V gene data show CDR1 as MDHEN and CDR2 as SYDVKM. The CDR3 protein is CASSLLGHANTGELFF. The CDR3 bases are TGTGCCAGCAGTTTACTGGGGCACGCGAACACCGGGGAGCTGTTTTTT.

The CDR3 coding sequence is TGTGCCAGCAGTTTTCGACGGGACAGAGGATACTCTGGGGCCAACGTCCTGACTTTC. Protein sequence: CASSFRRDRGYSGANVLTF. This chain connects TRBV6-7 to TRBJ2-6; the match to TRBD1 covers 7 bases. TRBV6-7 is given ORF status, its function remaining uncertain. The J segment lost 0 bases and the V segment lost 4 bases, leaving 12 bases of the junction unmatched. The CDR3 extends over 19 amino acids.

The chain is built from TRBV4-1 and TRBJ2-7, with 9 bases matching TRBD2. The trim removed 3 bases at V and 10 bases at J, leaving 10 bases unmatched. Germline CDR1 is MGHRA and CDR2 is YSYEKL. The CDR3 is 14 residues long. CDR3 sequence (DNA): TGCGCCAGCAGCCATAATGGGCGGGGGGGCGAACAGTACTTC. Translation: CASSHNGRGGEQYF.

This sequence joins TRBV10-3 and TRBJ1-1, with TRBD1 identical over 8 bases. CDR1 is ENHRY, CDR2 SYGVKD, per germline. V lost 5 bases and J lost 0; bases outside the gene matches: 2. The CDR3 runs to 14 residues. The CDR3 DNA reads TGTGCCATCAGTCAGGACAGGGTGAACACTGAAGCTTTCTTT. Translation: CAISQDRVNTEAFF.

This sequence joins TRBV11-2 and TRBJ1-6, with D uncertain. Trimming left V 8 bases short and J 7 bases short, with 15 bases between. The CDR3 sequence is 14 residues long. Germline assignment: CDR1 SGHAT and CDR2 FQNNGV. The CDR3 region has the DNA TGTGCCAGCCGTGAGTCTGCCTTGAATTCACCCCTCCACTTT. It encodes CASRESALNSPLHF.

The chain has TRBV28 and TRBJ1-3; D gene uncertain. The germline gives CDR1 MDHEN, CDR2 SYDVKM. The CDR3 has 15 amino acids. V was clipped by 4 bases and J by 0 bases, with 10 bases between them. For the CDR3, the DNA is TGTGCCAGCAGTTCACGTGGGTTCTCTGGAAACACCATATATTTT. Its protein product is CASSSRGFSGNTIYF.

The chain employs TRBV2 and TRBJ2-1, with D perhaps TRBD1 (6 bases). The CDR3 runs to 16 residues. The V gene lost 5 bases and the J gene lost 0 bases, with 14 bases spanning the gap. Germline V gene sequence: CDR1 SNHLY, CDR2 FYNNEI. The CDR3 DNA reads TGTGCCAGCAGTCGAGACAGGTGGAGCTCCTACAATGAGCAGTTCTTC. Translated: CASSRDRWSSYNEQFF.

The chain carries TRBV5-1 and TRBJ2-5; D unresolved. The V end lost 0 bases, the J end lost 2 bases, and 5 bases lay between the germline ends. CDR1 and CDR2 from the germline V gene are SGHRS and YFSETQ. The CDR3 consists of 13 residues. The chain's CDR3 is CASSLGPQETQYF. For the CDR3, the DNA is TGCGCCAGCAGCTTGGGGCCGCAAGAGACCCAGTACTTC.

The rearrangement uses TRBV5-1 and TRBJ2-2; maybe TRBD1 (5 bases). V lost 0 bases, J lost 0 bases, and 9 bases lay in between. Germline V gene data show CDR1 as SGHRS and CDR2 as YFSETQ. The CDR3 has 16 residues. The CDR3: CASSLEVTANTGELFF. CDR3 nucleotide sequence: TGCGCCAGCAGCTTGGAGGTGACAGCGAACACCGGGGAGCTGTTTTTT.

This clone is a singleton in its sample. This chain connects TRBV19 to TRBJ1-1; D uncertain. Trimming took 4 bases from V and 3 from J, leaving 15 bases between them. The CDR3 has 15 amino acids. Germline V lookup: CDR1 LNHDA, CDR2 SQIVND (reference sequence). The CDR3 loop is CASSTPGSIDTEAFF. The CDR3 DNA is TGTGCCAGTAGTACCCCGGGATCTATAGACACTGAAGCTTTCTTT.

This clone was seen only once. The chain recombines TRBV19 with TRBJ2-3; D gene ambiguous. The CDR3 totals 17 residues. Per the germline V gene, CDR1 is LNHDA and CDR2 is SQIVND (reference sequence). The V end was cut by 6 bases, the J end by 6 bases, with 25 bases between. DNA for the CDR3: TGTGCCAGTAGCCCCCCCCGGGCGCCCGCCCTTCGGGATACGCAGTATTTT. Translation: CASSPPRAPALRDTQYF.

The chain couples TRBV20-1 to TRBJ2-1, with D perhaps TRBD2 (5 bases). The CDR3 contains 13 residues. V was shortened by 3 bases and J by 3 bases, with 9 bases between the two germline ends. Per the germline V gene, CDR1 is DFQATT and CDR2 is SNEGSKA (reference sequence). The chain's CDR3 is CSASGAVYNEQFF. CDR3 coding DNA: TGCAGTGCTAGTGGAGCGGTCTACAATGAGCAGTTCTTC.

A remark on this clone: One end of the junction fails to match germline, which may point to a read error. The rearrangement uses TRBV7-2 and TRBJ2-7, with 10 nucleotides matching TRBD2. This CDR3 has 14 amino acids. From germline, CDR1 is SGHTA and CDR2 FQGNSA. The CDR3 region has the DNA TGTGCCAGCAGCCTAGCGGGGGCCGCCTACGAGCAGTACTTC. Translated: CASSLAGAAYEQYF.

The chain recombines TRBV19 with TRBJ2-1, with 7 bases identical to TRBD2. The CDR3 covers 13 residues. Germline trimming cut 6 bases from V and 3 bases from J; bases unmatched to any gene: 2. Germline V CDR1 and CDR2: LNHDA, SQIVND (reference sequence). In DNA form, the CDR3 reads TGTGCCAGTAGCCGGGACTACTACAATGAGCAGTTCTTC. The encoded protein is CASSRDYYNEQFF.

The chain couples TRBV5-6 to TRBJ1-6; maybe TRBD1 (6 bases). V was clipped by 2 bases and J by 10 bases, with 19 bases between them. The CDR3 is 16 amino acids. CDR1 SGHDT and CDR2 YYEEEE come from the germline V gene. The chain's CDR3 is CASSFWGAAMGSPLHF. DNA of the CDR3: TGTGCCAGCAGCTTTTGGGGGGCGGCCATGGGGTCACCCCTCCACTTT.

This chain connects TRBV30 to TRBJ2-5; 7 bases agree with TRBD2. This CDR3 has 13 residues. J gave up 2 bases and V 3 bases, and 3 bases lay outside the gene matches. CDR1 is GTSNPN and CDR2 is SVGIG in the germline V gene (reference sequence). The DNA for the CDR3 is TGTGCCTGGAGCTGGGGGGGGCAAGAGACCCAGTACTTC. This translates into CAWSWGGQETQYF.